One sample yielded the 10 T cell receptor beta chains listed below, sequenced in a study of identifying expanded T cells in peripheral blood. TCRdb's table, derived via immunoSEQ multiplex PCR, lists solely in-frame clones and lacks some. The sample holds fewer than 130,000 clones, roughly 91% seen once. The sample taken for sequencing was blood. The source of these receptors is a person aged 18 to 75 in good health.

The chain links TRBV6-5 to TRBJ2-7; 8 bases match TRBD2. Per the germline V gene, CDR1 is MNHEY and CDR2 is SVGAGI. The CDR3 is 14 residues long. The V and J ends lost 6 bases and 6 bases, in that order; junction bases with no gene match: 10. The CDR3 is CASSPGLAGSEQYF. In DNA form, the CDR3 reads TGTGCCAGCAGCCCAGGACTAGCCGGGAGCGAGCAGTACTTC.

This sequence joins TRBV7-2 and TRBJ2-7; D is perhaps TRBD1 (6 bases). Germline V CDR1 and CDR2: SGHTA, FQGNSA. Between the trimmed V and J ends, which lost 1 base and 0 bases, there was a span of 10 bases. The CDR3 contains 15 residues. The CDR3 bases are TGTGCCAGCAGCTTAGATAACAGGGTCTCCTACGAGCAGTACTTC. Protein: CASSLDNRVSYEQYF.

This clone came up once. This rearrangement joins TRBV2 to TRBJ1-3; D ambiguous. The CDR3 extends over 15 amino acids. CDR1 and CDR2 from the germline V gene are SNHLY and FYNNEI. V was shortened by 6 bases and J by 2 bases, with 14 bases between the two germline ends. The CDR3 protein is CASRKGSTTGNTIYF. The CDR3 bases are TGTGCCAGCAGGAAGGGCAGTACCACTGGAAACACCATATATTTT.

The chain links TRBV6-5 to TRBJ2-7, with 9 bases aligning to TRBD1. The CDR3 has 14 residues. J was trimmed by 3 bases and V by 2 bases; bases with no gene match: 2. Germline CDR1 and CDR2: MNHEY and SVGAGI. Here the CDR3 DNA reads TGTGCCAGCAGTTACGGGACAGGGCGCTACGAGCAGTACTTC. Translation: CASSYGTGRYEQYF.

The count of this clone is one. The chain is built from TRBV12-5 and TRBJ1-6; a possible D gene is TRBD1 (5 bases). Germline-derived CDR1 and CDR2 are LGHNT and FRNRAP. The CDR3 runs to 13 residues. The germline V and J ends were trimmed by 3 bases and 10 bases, with 10 bases remaining between them. The CDR3 nucleotides read TGTGCTAGTGGTTTCGGGGGTAGATCACCCCTCCACTTT. It encodes CASGFGGRSPLHF.

The V call is TRBV4-2, the J call TRBJ1-4; 10 nucleotides align to TRBD1. Germline V CDR1 and CDR2: LGHNA, YNFKEQ. The trim removed 4 bases at V and 12 bases at J, leaving 5 bases unmatched. The CDR3 consists of 13 residues. The CDR3 nucleotides are TGTGCCAGCAGCCGCTCGACAGGGGGCGAACTGTTTTTT. Its translation is CASSRSTGGELFF.

The CDR3 sequence: CASSQDEGRDQPQHF. DNA of the CDR3: TGCGCCAGCAGCCAAGATGAAGGTAGGGATCAGCCCCAGCATTTT. This chain uses TRBV4-3 with TRBJ1-5; D not resolved. The CDR3 is made up of 15 amino acids. Trimming pared 0 bases from V and 5 bases from J, leaving 11 bases between. Germline V lookup: CDR1 LGHNA, CDR2 YSLEER.

The chain links TRBV5-5 to TRBJ1-4, with a weak D call TRBD1 (5 bases). The CDR3 extends over 18 amino acids. Trimming took off 1 base at V and 2 bases at J, with 18 bases between the two ends. In germline, CDR1 is SGHKS, CDR2 YYEKEE (reference sequence). CDR3 region: CASSLNRGARYTNEKLFF. CDR3 coding DNA: TGTGCCAGCAGCTTGAATCGGGGCGCTAGATACACTAATGAAAAACTGTTTTTT.

This chain connects TRBV7-9 to TRBJ1-5; D not resolved. V was trimmed by 7 bases and J by 4 bases, leaving 11 bases between them. From germline, CDR1 is SEHNR and CDR2 FQNEAQ (reference sequence). The CDR3 totals 13 residues. This chain's CDR3 is CASNTGWNQPQHF. The CDR3 coding sequence is TGTGCCAGCAATACTGGGTGGAATCAGCCCCAGCATTTT.

The V and J genes are TRBV5-6 and TRBJ2-7, with TRBD1 identical over 10 bases. Unmatched junction bases numbered 17, after V lost 0 bases and J lost 5 bases. Germline V gene data show CDR1 as SGHDT and CDR2 as YYEEEE. The CDR3 runs to 19 residues. The CDR3 reads CASSLDPGQGIANDDEQYF. The CDR3 DNA reads TGTGCCAGCAGCTTGGACCCGGGACAGGGGATCGCGAATGATGACGAGCAGTACTTC. The whole variable domain, filled in from reference TRBV5-6 and TRBJ2-7, reads DAGVTQSPTHLIKTRGQQVTLRCSPKSGHDTVSWYQQALGQGPQFIFQYYEEEERQRGNFPDRFSGHQFPNYSSELNVNALLLGDSALYLCASSLDPGQGIANDDEQYFGPGTRLTVT.